The 31 T cell receptor beta chains below were found in one sample sequenced in a study of early T cells in non-severe SARS-CoV-2 infection. MiXCR, applied by TCRdb to the 5' RACE reads, yields one record per CDR3 protein. The sample has some 91,000 distinct CDR3 sequences, approximately 9.9% seen once. The source material was whole blood, sampled at baseline. The source is an adult who was a healthcare worker with PCR-confirmed SARS-CoV-2 infection or an uninfected control (not recorded which).

The chain is built from TRBV7-2 and TRBJ2-3, with 9 bases matching TRBD1. CDR1 is SGHTA, CDR2 FQGNSA, per germline. V shed 5 bases and J 6 bases; nucleotides not matched to a gene: 6. The CDR3 spans 14 residues. CDR3 coding DNA: TGTGCCAGCAGCCCAAGTGGGACAGGGGATACGCAGTATTTT. Residues: CASSPSGTGDTQYF.

This rearrangement joins TRBV27 to TRBJ2-2; 14 bases match TRBD2. Germline-derived CDR1 and CDR2 are MNHEY and SMNVEV (reference sequence). J gave up 1 base and V 5 bases, and 15 bases lay outside the gene matches. The CDR3 covers 21 residues. The CDR3 sequence is CASSRGKTSGRDYWNTGELFF. CDR3 in DNA: TGTGCCAGCAGTCGGGGTAAGACTAGCGGGAGGGACTACTGGAACACCGGGGAGCTGTTTTTT.

The chain joins TRBV24-1 to TRBJ1-2; a possible D gene is TRBD1 (5 bases). This CDR3 comprises 12 residues. Per the germline V gene, CDR1 is KGHDR and CDR2 is SFDVKD. Trimming left V 5 bases short and J 4 bases short, with 7 bases between. This CDR3 reads CATSGDGYGYTF. As DNA, the CDR3 is TGTGCCACCAGTGGGGACGGCTATGGCTACACCTTC.

The chain couples TRBV6-2 or TRBV6-3 to TRBJ2-3; 10 nucleotides match TRBD2. Germline trimming cut 6 bases from V and 0 bases from J; bases unmatched to any gene: 12. Germline assignment: CDR1 MNHEY and CDR2 SVGEGT. The CDR3 has 18 residues. CDR3 nucleotide sequence: TGTGCCAGCAGAGAACACCGGACTAGCGGAGCGAGCACAGATACGCAGTATTTT. It translates to CASREHRTSGASTDTQYF.

This clonotype has only a few counts. The rearrangement links TRBV19 to TRBJ1-4; D is ambiguous. The germline gives CDR1 LNHDA, CDR2 SQIVND (reference sequence). V gave up 7 bases and J gave up 7 bases, with 10 bases separating them. The CDR3 covers 12 residues. The CDR3 sequence: CASKGFVEKLFF. The CDR3 bases are TGTGCCAGTAAGGGATTTGTTGAAAAACTGTTTTTT. The full variable domain, completed using reference TRBV19 and TRBJ1-4, is DGGITQSPKYLFRKEGQNVTLSCEQNLNHDAMYWYRQDPGQGLRLIYYSQIVNDFQKGDIAEGYSVSREKKESFPLTVTSAQKNPTAFYLCASKGFVEKLFFGSGTQLSVL.

J is TRBJ1-4 and V is TRBV9, with D unresolved. V dropped 0 bases and J dropped 0 bases, with 9 bases sitting between them. Germline V lookup: CDR1 SGDLS, CDR2 YYNGEE. This CDR3 is 16 amino acids long. CDR3 in DNA: TGTGCCAGCAGCGTAGAGGCCTGGGCAACTAATGAAAAACTGTTTTTT. Translation gives CASSVEAWATNEKLFF.

The V call is TRBV7-3, the J call TRBJ2-5; 7 nucleotides agree with TRBD2. With V trimmed by 5 bases and J by 0 bases, 3 bases remained unmatched. Germline V lookup: CDR1 SGHTA, CDR2 FQGTGA. This CDR3 is 14 amino acids long. Here the CDR3 reads CASSPGLDQETQYF. CDR3 DNA sequence: TGTGCCAGCAGCCCCGGACTAGACCAAGAGACCCAGTACTTC.

This clonotype is classed as medium-sized. V is TRBV29-1 and J is TRBJ2-7, with 8 positions matching TRBD1. The V segment lost 5 bases and the J segment 7 bases; nucleotides outside the gene matches: 10. This CDR3 spans 13 amino acids. Per the germline V gene, CDR1 is SQVTM and CDR2 is ANQGSEA. Here the CDR3 reads CSVIGQGEGEQYF. CDR3 sequence (DNA): TGCAGCGTTATCGGACAGGGAGAAGGTGAGCAGTACTTC.

The chain is built from TRBV20-1 and TRBJ1-1, with 7 bases fitting TRBD1. Trimming at V came to 6 bases and at J to 11 bases, leaving 18 bases not matched to a gene. Germline values: CDR1 DFQATT, CDR2 SNEGSKA (reference sequence). This CDR3 spans 14 amino acids. CDR3 nucleotide sequence: TGCAGTGCCAAACTACAGACAGGGAGAGGATCTGCTTTCTTT. Its protein is CSAKLQTGRGSAFF.

This clonotype has a handful of counts. The chain employs TRBV6-5 and TRBJ2-3; D call uncertain. This CDR3 contains 17 residues. Germline CDR1 and CDR2: MNHEY and SVGAGI. V dropped 5 bases and J dropped 2 bases, with 20 bases sitting between them. The CDR3 here is CASSPDQRRPSTDTQYF. CDR3 DNA: TGTGCCAGCAGTCCGGACCAACGGCGCCCCTCCACAGATACGCAGTATTTT.

The chain is built from TRBV15 and TRBJ2-2, with unresolved D. Looked up from germline, CDR1 is LNHNV and CDR2 is YYDKDF (reference sequence). Trimming left V 6 bases short and J 1 base short, with 21 bases between. The CDR3 totals 18 residues. CDR3 sequence reads: CATRGMLGSRLNTGELFF. CDR3 sequence (DNA): TGTGCCACCAGGGGGATGCTCGGTTCGCGCCTGAACACCGGGGAGCTGTTTTTT.

This clonotype was seen many times. The chain has TRBV29-1 and TRBJ1-1; D not resolved. The CDR3 extends over 10 amino acids. V was shortened by 5 bases and J by 5 bases, with 6 bases between the two germline ends. Germline CDR1 and CDR2: SQVTM and ANQGSEA. The CDR3 region is CSVPETEAFF. The CDR3 region has the DNA TGCAGCGTTCCGGAGACTGAAGCTTTCTTT.

A few counts support this clonotype. The V gene is TRBV19, the J gene TRBJ2-1; 10 bases line up with TRBD2. CDR3 length: 15 amino acids. The trim removed 3 bases at V and 10 bases at J, leaving 9 bases unmatched. CDR1 is LNHDA, CDR2 SQIVND, per germline (reference sequence). The chain's CDR3 is CASSIGLAATQEQFF. Here the CDR3 DNA reads TGTGCCAGTAGTATCGGACTAGCGGCTACCCAGGAGCAGTTCTTC. The variable domain in full, completed from reference TRBV19 and TRBJ2-1, reads DGGITQSPKYLFRKEGQNVTLSCEQNLNHDAMYWYRQDPGQGLRLIYYSQIVNDFQKGDIAEGYSVSREKKESFPLTVTSAQKNPTAFYLCASSIGLAATQEQFFGPGTRLTVL.

This clonotype was seen a handful of times. V and J are TRBV20-1 and TRBJ2-7, with D perhaps TRBD1 or TRBD2 (5 bases each). CDR1 and CDR2 (germline): DFQATT, SNEGSKA (reference sequence). V was pared by 6 bases and J by 0 bases, with 12 bases between. This CDR3 has 13 residues. CDR3 nucleotides: TGCAGTGCCGGGGCGGTAAGCTCCTACGAGCAGTACTTC. It encodes CSAGAVSSYEQYF.

This clonotype appeared a few times. As DNA, the CDR3 is TGTGCCAGCAGTACATGGGACAGGGTTTACGAGCAGTACTTC. It translates to CASSTWDRVYEQYF. The rearrangement joins TRBV27 to TRBJ2-7; 9 bases are a match to TRBD1. There are 14 residues in the CDR3. Germline V lookup: CDR1 MNHEY, CDR2 SMNVEV (reference sequence). J lost 4 bases, V lost 5 bases, and 6 bases had no gene match.

This clonotype has more than one count but fewer than ten. The J gene is TRBJ1-2, the V gene TRBV12-3 or TRBV12-4; no reliable D call. V was pared by 3 bases and J by 6 bases, with 8 bases between. CDR3 length: 12 amino acids. The CDR3 here is CASSLAHHGYTF. CDR3 nucleotides: TGTGCCAGCAGTTTGGCACATCATGGCTACACCTTC.

This clonotype was counted between two and nine times. The chain couples TRBV10-3 to TRBJ2-7, with D uncertain. Trimming removed 4 bases at V and 5 bases at J, with 6 bases between. Germline-derived CDR1 and CDR2 are ENHRY and SYGVKD. The CDR3 contains 11 residues. CDR3: CAISVRDEQYF. As DNA, the CDR3 is TGTGCCATCAGTGTTAGGGACGAGCAGTACTTC.

This clonotype was recorded at least ten times. The genes are TRBV5-1 and TRBJ2-2; 11 bases align to TRBD1. The germline gives CDR1 SGHRS, CDR2 YFSETQ. The CDR3 extends over 15 amino acids. The V and J ends lost 3 bases and 4 bases, in that order; junction bases with no gene match: 2. The CDR3 is CASSSGQGATGELFF. CDR3 DNA sequence: TGCGCCAGCAGCTCCGGACAGGGGGCCACCGGGGAGCTGTTTTTT.

This clonotype was seen at least ten times. The gene calls are TRBV7-2 and TRBJ2-3, with D possibly matching TRBD2 (5 bases). Germline V gene data show CDR1 as SGHTA and CDR2 as FQGNSA. V was shortened by 5 bases and J by 6 bases, with 15 bases between the two germline ends. This CDR3 has 14 residues. CDR3 sequence (DNA): TGTGCCAGCAGCCCCTGGGTCGGCGGGGATACGCAGTATTTT. This translates into CASSPWVGGDTQYF.

This clonotype was detected only once. The V call is TRBV5-1, the J call TRBJ2-3; D is unresolved. Germline lookup yields CDR1 SGHRS and CDR2 YFSETQ. V was pared by 0 bases and J by 10 bases, with 24 bases between. This CDR3 spans 17 amino acids. The CDR3 DNA is TGCGCCAGCAGCTTGGAAGGCTACTTAAAAGTGGGTGTTGCGCAGTATTTT. Translated: CASSLEGYLKVGVAQYF.

This sequence joins TRBV20-1 and TRBJ2-1, with 8 positions matching TRBD2. Germline V CDR1 and CDR2: DFQATT, SNEGSKA (reference sequence). Unmatched junction bases numbered 5, after V lost 2 bases and J lost 8 bases. The CDR3 contains 13 residues. CDR3 amino acids: CSARSGGADEQFF. DNA of the CDR3: TGCAGTGCTAGATCCGGGGGGGCGGATGAGCAGTTCTTC.

The chain employs TRBV7-2 and TRBJ2-7; TRBD1 aligns across 7 bases. CDR3 size: 17 residues. With V trimmed by 4 bases and J by 2 bases, 14 bases remained unmatched. Germline V gives CDR1 SGHTA, CDR2 FQGNSA. The CDR3: CASSYGLTGYGAYEQYF. The CDR3 coding sequence is TGTGCCAGCAGCTATGGGCTGACAGGGTACGGGGCCTACGAGCAGTACTTC.

This clonotype came up a few times. This rearrangement joins TRBV6-5 to TRBJ2-2, with D possibly TRBD1 on 6 matching bases. This CDR3 has 14 residues. Trimming took 0 bases from V and 6 from J, leaving 8 bases between them. Germline V gene data show CDR1 as MNHEY and CDR2 as SVGAGI. The CDR3 is CASSYSTGSGELFF. CDR3 bases: TGTGCCAGCAGTTACTCGACAGGCTCCGGGGAGCTGTTTTTT.

At least ten counts were recorded for this clonotype. The genes are TRBV5-8 and TRBJ2-7; D may be TRBD2 (5 bases). Germline values: CDR1 SGHTS, CDR2 YDEGEE. Between the trimmed V and J ends, which lost 4 bases and 6 bases, there was a span of 23 bases. The CDR3 is 16 amino acids. DNA of the CDR3: TGTGCCAGCAGCACGAGATCCGGGGTCGTGGGCTCCGAGCAGTACTTC. Translated, it gives CASSTRSGVVGSEQYF.

The V call is TRBV18, the J call TRBJ1-4; weak D call: TRBD1 (5 bases). This CDR3 contains 15 residues. V was pared by 1 base and J by 4 bases, with 10 bases between. Germline CDR1 and CDR2: KGHSH and LQKENI. CDR3 in DNA: TGTGCCAGCTCACCACGTGAGGGGAATAATGAAAAACTGTTTTTT. Its translation: CASSPREGNNEKLFF.

This clonotype showed up just a few times. The chain carries TRBV10-3 and TRBJ1-1, with D uncertain. Germline-derived CDR1 and CDR2 are ENHRY and SYGVKD. The CDR3 contains 11 residues. Trimming took 8 bases from V and 7 from J, leaving 11 bases between them. The DNA for the CDR3 is TGTGCCATCGGGGAGATCGGTGAAGCTTTCTTT. It specifies CAIGEIGEAFF.

J is TRBJ2-7 and V is TRBV10-3; D is uncertain. The CDR3 runs 11 residues. The ends were cut back, 5 bases at V and 3 bases at J, with 5 bases in the middle. Germline lookup yields CDR1 ENHRY and CDR2 SYGVKD. CDR3 loop: CAISPGYEQYF. As DNA, the CDR3 is TGTGCCATCAGTCCGGGCTACGAGCAGTACTTC.

This clonotype was picked up many times. The chain is built from TRBV19 and TRBJ2-2, with 8 bases identical to TRBD2. J lost 3 bases, V lost 3 bases, and 9 bases had no gene match. From germline, CDR1 is LNHDA and CDR2 SQIVND (reference sequence). This CDR3 has 17 residues. As DNA, the CDR3 is TGTGCCAGTAGTATGGTGGGGCTAGCGGGTGACACCGGGGAGCTGTTTTTT. Translating it yields CASSMVGLAGDTGELFF.

Turning to this clonotype: One junction end disagrees with the germline gene, perhaps due to a read error. The J gene is TRBJ1-2, the V gene TRBV30; 8 bases are shared with TRBD1. CDR1 is GTSNPN, CDR2 SVGIG, per germline (reference sequence). This CDR3 has 11 residues. CDR3 protein: CAWTGTKGYTF. CDR3 nucleotides: TGTGCATGGACAGGGACGAAAGGCTACACCTTC. Full variable domain (remainder filled in from reference TRBV30 and TRBJ1-2): SQTIHQWPATLVQPVGSPLSLECTVEGTSNPNLYWYRQAAGRGLQLLFYSVGIGQISSEVPQNLSASRPQDRQFILSSKKLLLSDSGFYLCAWTGTKGYTFGSGTRLTVV.

J is TRBJ1-5 and V is TRBV5-1; D is ambiguous. This CDR3 is built from 14 residues. V lost 2 bases and J 5 bases, leaving 11 bases between the germline ends. Germline CDR1 and CDR2: SGHRS and YFSETQ. CDR3: CASSLGMGHQPQHF. Written as DNA, the CDR3 is TGCGCCAGCAGCTTAGGGATGGGCCATCAGCCCCAGCATTTT.

The sample holds many counts of this clonotype. The chain employs TRBV19 and TRBJ1-5; a weak D match, TRBD1 (5 bases). The CDR3 contains 14 residues. CDR1 and CDR2 from the germline V gene are LNHDA and SQIVND (reference sequence). Trimming removed 6 bases at V and 6 bases at J, with 15 bases between. In DNA form, the CDR3 reads TGTGCCAGTAGGCTAGGGTCCACAGGTCAGCCCCAGCATTTT. This translates into CASRLGSTGQPQHF.